This TCR beta chain was identified in a study of blood T cell repertoires in COVID-19. Background on the study: In each case, the material was cDNA or gDNA derived from T cells, B-cell-depleted T cells, or PBMCs.

Categorization into cohorts depended on clinical history that participants reported. The method was immunoSEQ multiplex PCR; TCRdb's version includes in-frame clones alone and lacks a portion of them. The sample consists of 150,000 or so clones, roughly 87% of them appearing once. Looked up from germline, CDR1 is MNHEY and CDR2 is SVGAGI. The germline V and J ends were trimmed by 6 bases and 3 bases, with 11 bases remaining between them. This CDR3 has 13 amino acids. The gene calls are TRBV6-5 and TRBJ1-2; a weak D match, TRBD1 (6 bases). Input material: PBMCs or T cells enriched from blood (not recorded which). The source of this sequence is a man aged 45-60 years who had recovered from COVID-19. The CDR3 here is CASSTRGDYGYTF. The CDR3 DNA is TGTGCCAGCAGCACCAGGGGCGACTATGGCTACACCTTC.